The T cell receptor (beta chain) under discussion was sequenced for a study of blood T cells in healthy people across ages. As for the study in general: For every two T cells, template switching captured about one barcoded beta molecule. Study-level findings and limits: Naive CD4+ cell counts and diversity both ran higher in long-lived than in aged donors. Unsorted PBMCs blocked a conclusive comparison of naive and antigen-experienced cells.

V was clipped by 0 bases and J by 0 bases; unmatched bases: 16. This CDR3 is 20 amino acids long. Germline CDR1 SGHDT, CDR2 YYEEEE. Next came a second PCR, run for roughly 6 to 11 cycles, which used a sample-barcoded 5' primer along with a J-beta primer mix. TCRdb re-called the 5' RACE reads through MiXCR, storing one row per CDR3 protein. The data contain roughly 1,500,000 distinct CDR3 sequences, roughly 45% of them singletons. Of note for this clonotype: Its antigen is not identified.

This receptor was identified in a woman younger than 30 in good health. The V call is TRBV5-6, the J call TRBJ2-3; 7 nucleotides line up with TRBD1. Source material: blood. CDR3 residues: CASSLAVGQPRRMSTDTQYF. CDR3 nucleotide sequence: TGTGCCAGCAGCTTGGCCGTGGGACAGCCAAGAAGGATGAGCACAGATACGCAGTATTTT.